This T cell receptor (beta chain) came from a study of blood T cell repertoires in COVID-19. Study summary: Sources were T cells, B-cell-depleted T cells, or PBMCs; the material itself was cDNA or gDNA.

Repertoires were generated with immunoSEQ multiplex PCR, while TCRdb's copy carries only in-frame clones and drops some. There are some 170,000 clones in the sample; 93% occur only once, and roughly 2% lies in the top ten. CDR1 and CDR2 (germline): MNHEY, SMNVEV (reference sequence). The J segment lost 2 bases and the V segment lost 2 bases, leaving 0 bases of the junction unmatched. The CDR3 has 14 amino acids. Patients in Seattle were enrolled during active infection, then followed longitudinally. This receptor was identified in an older woman with COVID-19, enrolled during active disease. V and J are TRBV27 and TRBJ2-1; 7 bases fit TRBD2. Sequencing was performed on peripheral blood. In DNA, the CDR3 is TGTGCCAGCAGTTTACGGGGGGCCTACAATGAGCAGTTCTTC. Encoded protein: CASSLRGAYNEQFF.